Given below is one T cell receptor (beta chain) in context. Antigen: not known. The record originates from a study of T cells in localized non-small cell lung cancer. Study results and limitations: There were a median around 59 of the top 100 tumor clones appearing in adjacent lung.

The V end was cut by 1 base, the J end by 0 bases, with 8 bases between. This CDR3 is 15 amino acids long. Germline CDR1 reads SGHVS; CDR2 reads FNYEAQ. The method was immunoSEQ multiplex PCR; TCRdb's version includes in-frame clones alone and lacks a portion of them. The sample records fewer than 45,000 clones, around 80% being singletons. Sequenced material: peripheral blood, taken before any cancer treatment. The chain uses TRBV7-6 and TRBJ2-3; D uncertain. This receptor was identified in a male donor aged 60 or over with stage III squamous cell lung carcinoma. The CDR3 DNA sequence: TGTGCCAGCAGCTTAGGAGACGGCAGCACAGATACGCAGTATTTT. Protein: CASSLGDGSTDTQYF. Full variable domain (missing parts from reference TRBV7-6 and TRBJ2-3): GAGVSQSPRYKVTKRGQDVALRCDPISGHVSLYWYRQALGQGPEFLTYFNYEAQQDKSGLPNDRFSAERPEGSISTLTIQRTEQRDSAMYRCASSLGDGSTDTQYFGPGTRLTVL.